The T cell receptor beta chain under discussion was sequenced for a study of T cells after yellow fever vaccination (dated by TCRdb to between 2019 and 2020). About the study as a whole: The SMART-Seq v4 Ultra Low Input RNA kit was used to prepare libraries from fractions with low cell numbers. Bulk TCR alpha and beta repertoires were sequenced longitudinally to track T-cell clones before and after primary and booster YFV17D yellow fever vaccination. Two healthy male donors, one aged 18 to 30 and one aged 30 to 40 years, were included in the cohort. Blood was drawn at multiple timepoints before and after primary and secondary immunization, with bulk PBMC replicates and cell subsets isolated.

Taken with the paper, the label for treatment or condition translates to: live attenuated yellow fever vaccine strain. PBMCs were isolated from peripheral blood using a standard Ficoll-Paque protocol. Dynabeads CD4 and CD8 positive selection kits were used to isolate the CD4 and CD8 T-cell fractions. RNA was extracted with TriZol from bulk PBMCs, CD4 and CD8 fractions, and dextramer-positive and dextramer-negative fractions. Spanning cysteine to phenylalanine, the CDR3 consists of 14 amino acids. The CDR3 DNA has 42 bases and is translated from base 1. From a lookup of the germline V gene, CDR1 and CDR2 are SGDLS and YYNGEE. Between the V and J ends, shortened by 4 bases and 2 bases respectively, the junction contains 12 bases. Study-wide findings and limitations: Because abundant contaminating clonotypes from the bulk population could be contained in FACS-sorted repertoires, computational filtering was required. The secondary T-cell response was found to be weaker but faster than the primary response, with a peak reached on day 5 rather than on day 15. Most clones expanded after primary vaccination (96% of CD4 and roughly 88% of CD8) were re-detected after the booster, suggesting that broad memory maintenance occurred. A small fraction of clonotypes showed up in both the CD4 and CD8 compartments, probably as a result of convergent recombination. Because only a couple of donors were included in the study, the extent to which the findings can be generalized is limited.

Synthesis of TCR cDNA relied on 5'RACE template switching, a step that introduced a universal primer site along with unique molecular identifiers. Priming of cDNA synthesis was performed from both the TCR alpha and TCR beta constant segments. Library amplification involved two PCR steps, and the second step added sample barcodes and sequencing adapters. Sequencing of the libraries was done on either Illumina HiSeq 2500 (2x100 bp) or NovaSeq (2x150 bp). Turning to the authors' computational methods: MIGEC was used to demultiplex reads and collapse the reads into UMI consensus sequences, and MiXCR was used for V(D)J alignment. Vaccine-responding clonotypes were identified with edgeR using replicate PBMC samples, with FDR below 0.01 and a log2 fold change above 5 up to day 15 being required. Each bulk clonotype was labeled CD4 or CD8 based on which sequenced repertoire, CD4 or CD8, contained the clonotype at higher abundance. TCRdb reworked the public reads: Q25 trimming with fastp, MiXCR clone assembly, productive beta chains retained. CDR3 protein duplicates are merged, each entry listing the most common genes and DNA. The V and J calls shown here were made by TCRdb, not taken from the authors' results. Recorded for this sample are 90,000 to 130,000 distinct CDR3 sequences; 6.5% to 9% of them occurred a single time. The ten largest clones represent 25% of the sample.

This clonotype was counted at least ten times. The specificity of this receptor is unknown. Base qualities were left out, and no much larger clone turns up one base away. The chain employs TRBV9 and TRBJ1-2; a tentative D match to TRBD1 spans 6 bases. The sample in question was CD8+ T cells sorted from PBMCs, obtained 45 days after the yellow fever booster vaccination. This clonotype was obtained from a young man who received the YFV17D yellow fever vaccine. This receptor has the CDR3 CASSLQGGNYGYTF. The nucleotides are TGTGCCAGCAGCTTACAGGGTGGGAACTATGGCTACACCTTC.